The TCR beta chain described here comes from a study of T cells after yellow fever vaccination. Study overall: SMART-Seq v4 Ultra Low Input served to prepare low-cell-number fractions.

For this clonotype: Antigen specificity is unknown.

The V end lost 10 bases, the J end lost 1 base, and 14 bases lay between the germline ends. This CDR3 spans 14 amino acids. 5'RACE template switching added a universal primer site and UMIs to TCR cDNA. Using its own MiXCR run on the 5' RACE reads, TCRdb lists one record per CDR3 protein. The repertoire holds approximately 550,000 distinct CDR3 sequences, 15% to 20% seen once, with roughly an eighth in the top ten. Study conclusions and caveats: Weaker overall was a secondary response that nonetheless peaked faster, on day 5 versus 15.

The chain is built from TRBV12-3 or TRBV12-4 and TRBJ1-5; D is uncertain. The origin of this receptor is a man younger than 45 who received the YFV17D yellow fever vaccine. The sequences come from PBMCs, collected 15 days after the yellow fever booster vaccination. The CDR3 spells CATSTGGSNQPQHF. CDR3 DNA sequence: TGTGCCACTTCGACGGGAGGAAGCAATCAGCCCCAGCATTTT.